Described below is a single T cell receptor beta chain sequence and its context. The antigen remains unidentified. These data belong to a study of cytomegalovirus exposure and HLA in healthy donors. General study results and limits: The authors enumerated 164 TCR beta chains as linked to cytomegalovirus.

Assay: immunoSEQ multiplex PCR; the TCRdb copy retains only in-frame clones and omits some. The top ten clones hold 3% of a sample with fewer than 200,000 clones, about 89% of them seen once. This receptor was obtained from a woman aged 18-35 years in good health and CMV-seropositive. Sequenced input: PBMCs.

The CDR3 reads CASSGGGLGEQYF. CDR3 coding DNA: TGTGCGTCCTCGGGAGGGGGATTAGGGGAGCAGTACTTC. The rearrangement joins TRBV19 to TRBJ2-7, with TRBD2 identical over 8 bases. The germline V gene has CDR1 LNHDA and CDR2 SQIVND (reference sequence). The CDR3 covers 13 residues.